This T cell receptor (beta chain) appears in the sequencing data of a study of blood T cell repertoires in COVID-19. Across the study: Collection of acute and convalescent COVID-19 samples took place in the United States, Italy and Spain. In each case, the material was cDNA or gDNA derived from T cells, B-cell-depleted T cells, or PBMCs.

Germline CDR1 SGHNT, CDR2 YENEEA. The CDR3 extends over 15 amino acids. V gave up 4 bases and J gave up 3 bases, with 12 bases separating them. In the authors' workflow: Amplifying reference gene primers gave estimates of nucleated cell counts. Using immunoSEQ multiplex PCR, the repertoire was profiled, and TCRdb retains in-frame clones only, with some absent. Clone size and the V and J calls come from that table; the DNA yielded D and trimming. The table records some 64,000 clones, around 82% of them present only once. The table lists this clone with a few counts. Seattle-derived patients entered the study during active infection and were followed longitudinally.

Sequencing was done on a sample of peripheral blood. The chain employs TRBV11-3 and TRBJ2-2; no clear D. This TCR was sampled from a man in his sixties with COVID-19, enrolled during active disease. CDR3 amino acids: CASSYPASYTGELFF. The CDR3 region has the DNA TGTGCCAGCAGCTATCCAGCGAGCTACACCGGGGAGCTGTTTTTT.